These 16 T cell receptor beta chains originate from one sample sequenced in a study of cytomegalovirus exposure and HLA in healthy donors. The PCR had 60 Vbeta and 13 Jbeta primers. Generated by immunoSEQ multiplex PCR, the TCRdb table keeps only in-frame clones and is missing some. The sample consists of some 200,000 clones, around 82% of them appearing once. The material sequenced was PBMCs. These TCRs come from a woman younger than 45 in good health and CMV-seronegative.

The CDR3 here is CASSYGAQAVNSPLHF. The CDR3 bases are TGTGCCAGCAGTTACGGGGCACAAGCTGTTAATTCACCCCTCCACTTT. The rearrangement links TRBV6-6 to TRBJ1-6; D is possibly TRBD1 (5 bases). The CDR3 length is 16 residues. V was trimmed by 2 bases and J by 6 bases, leaving 14 bases between them. Germline V gives CDR1 MNHNY, CDR2 SVGAGI (reference sequence).

The V and J genes are TRBV28 and TRBJ2-7, with TRBD2 as a possible D gene (6 bases). CDR3 length: 13 amino acids. Trimming shortened V by 2 bases and J by 2 bases, and 7 bases separated the two germline ends. In germline, CDR1 is MDHEN, CDR2 SYDVKM. The CDR3 loop reads CASSLSGPYEQYF. CDR3 bases: TGTGCCAGCAGTTTAAGCGGGCCCTACGAGCAGTACTTC.

V is TRBV5-6 and J is TRBJ2-4, with 13 bases matching TRBD2. CDR1 is SGHDT, CDR2 YYEEEE, per germline. The CDR3 contains 15 residues. V lost 3 bases, J lost 6 bases, and 3 bases stayed unmatched. The DNA of the CDR3 is TGTGCCAGCAGCTGGACTAGCGGGAGTGGAAACATTCAGTACTTC. Its translation is CASSWTSGSGNIQYF.

This clone was picked up a small number of times. This chain joins TRBV19 and TRBJ2-3; the D gene is possibly TRBD1 (6 bases). This CDR3 spans 14 amino acids. The V and J ends lost 3 bases and 2 bases respectively, with 9 bases between them. Germline V gives CDR1 LNHDA, CDR2 SQIVND (reference sequence). The CDR3 loop reads CASSMRQVTDTQYF. For the CDR3, the DNA is TGTGCCAGTAGTATGCGACAGGTCACAGATACGCAGTATTTT.

The chain joins TRBV5-1 to TRBJ2-3, with 7 bases that match TRBD1. From germline, CDR1 is SGHRS and CDR2 YFSETQ. V lost 0 bases, J lost 5 bases, and 9 bases stayed unmatched. The CDR3 contains 16 residues. The CDR3 sequence is CASSLGQGRRIDTQYF. CDR3 coding DNA: TGCGCCAGCAGCTTGGGACAGGGAAGACGTATAGATACGCAGTATTTT.

The rearrangement links TRBV5-1 to TRBJ2-7; D may be TRBD1 (6 bases). Germline loops: CDR1 SGHRS, CDR2 YFSETQ. V was pared by 1 base and J by 2 bases, with 16 bases between. This CDR3 is built from 16 residues. The CDR3 nucleotides are TGCGCCAGCAGCTTGACCCTGACAGGCTCCACCTACGAGCAGTACTTC. Translating it yields CASSLTLTGSTYEQYF.

V gene TRBV9 combines with J gene TRBJ2-5, with 9 bases matching TRBD2. The CDR3 consists of 17 residues. V lost 0 bases and J lost 2; bases outside the gene matches: 8. Germline CDR1 and CDR2: SGDLS and YYNGEE. The CDR3 loop reads CASSVAIAGVGQETQYF. CDR3 DNA sequence: TGTGCCAGCAGCGTAGCCATAGCGGGAGTGGGTCAAGAGACCCAGTACTTC. Full variable domain (missing parts from reference TRBV9 and TRBJ2-5): DSGVTQTPKHLITATGQRVTLRCSPRSGDLSVYWYQQSLDQGLQFLIQYYNGEERAKGNILERFSAQQFPDLHSELNLSSLELGDSALYFCASSVAIAGVGQETQYFGPGTRLLVL.

This chain joins TRBV28 and TRBJ2-1; a possible D gene is TRBD2 (6 bases). This CDR3 region has 16 residues. The ends were cut back, 3 bases at V and 4 bases at J, with 16 bases in the middle. Germline-derived CDR1 and CDR2 are MDHEN and SYDVKM. The CDR3 DNA follows: TGTGCCAGCAGTTTCTCTGGGGGGAGTTCATACAATGAGCAGTTCTTC. This sequence encodes CASSFSGGSSYNEQFF.

This chain joins TRBV15 and TRBJ1-2; 8 nucleotides agree with TRBD1. The CDR3 has 16 amino acids. Germline V gene lookup returns CDR1 LNHNV and CDR2 YYDKDF (reference sequence). The V and J ends lost 5 bases and 2 bases, in that order; junction bases with no gene match: 10. The CDR3 DNA is TGTGCCACCAGCGCGCAATGGACAGGGATAAACTATGGCTACACCTTC. It translates to CATSAQWTGINYGYTF.

The chain combines TRBV7-9 with TRBJ1-2; tentatively, D is TRBD1 (5 bases). Between the trimmed V and J ends, which lost 4 bases and 7 bases, there was a span of 13 bases. This CDR3 region has 13 residues. The germline V gene encodes CDR1 SEHNR and CDR2 FQNEAQ (reference sequence). Here the CDR3 DNA reads TGTGCCAGCAGCTCCTTCGCGGGGCCTGGCTACACCTTC. This gives the protein CASSSFAGPGYTF.

The chain couples TRBV18 to TRBJ2-7; D remains unclear. The CDR3 loop spans 11 amino acids. CDR1 KGHSH and CDR2 LQKENI come from the germline V gene. Trimming cost V 6 bases and J 7 bases, with 10 bases left between them. The CDR3 nucleotides are TGTGCCAGCTCCCCGCTCCGGGAGCAGTACTTC. Translated: CASSPLREQYF. The full variable domain, with the rest looked up from reference TRBV18 and TRBJ2-7, is NAGVMQNPRHLVRRRGQEARLRCSPMKGHSHVYWYRQLPEEGLKFMVYLQKENIIDESGMPKERFSAEFPKEGPSILRIQQVVRGDSAAYFCASSPLREQYFGPGTRLTVT.

The chain links TRBV5-1 to TRBJ1-2; TRBD1 matches 10 bases. J lost 8 bases, V lost 5 bases, and 12 bases had no gene match. There are 15 residues in the CDR3. From germline, CDR1 is SGHRS and CDR2 YFSETQ. DNA of the CDR3: TGCGCCAGCAGGGTCCCCCCCGGGACAGGGGAAGGCTACACCTTC. This translates into CASRVPPGTGEGYTF.

The chain links TRBV7-9 to TRBJ2-7; 9 bases are shared with TRBD1. Germline CDR1 is SEHNR and CDR2 is FQNEAQ (reference sequence). This CDR3 spans 15 amino acids. With V trimmed by 5 bases and J by 2 bases, 7 bases remained unmatched. In DNA, the CDR3 is TGTGCCAGCAGCCCCGCCGGGACAGGGCCCTACGAGCAGTACTTC. Its translation is CASSPAGTGPYEQYF. The whole variable domain, filled in from reference TRBV7-9 and TRBJ2-7, reads DTGVSQNPRHKITKRGQNVTFRCDPISEHNRLYWYRQTLGQGPEFLTYFQNEAQLEKSRLLSDRFSAERPKGSFSTLEIQRTEQGDSAMYLCASSPAGTGPYEQYFGPGTRLTVT.

The chain is built from TRBV5-4 and TRBJ2-5; 12 nucleotides match TRBD2. Germline CDR1 SGHNT, CDR2 YYREEE (reference sequence). This CDR3 is 15 amino acids long. V gave up 4 bases and J gave up 9 bases; unmatched junction bases: 10. CDR3 nucleotides: TGTGCCAGCAGCCCCGGACTAGCGGGAAGTTTTGCCCAGTACTTC. It translates to CASSPGLAGSFAQYF.

The chain couples TRBV5-1 to TRBJ2-6; D is possibly TRBD1 (7 bases). V was shortened by 0 bases and J by 5 bases, with 18 bases between the two germline ends. CDR3 length equals 18 residues. Germline CDR1 SGHRS, CDR2 YFSETQ. The chain's CDR3 is CASSLGGGGATWANVLTF. In nucleotides, the CDR3 is TGCGCCAGCAGCTTGGGTGGAGGGGGCGCGACTTGGGCCAACGTCCTGACTTTC.

This clone showed up just once. V usage is TRBV11-2 and J usage is TRBJ2-7, with a weak D call TRBD1 (6 bases). Deletions cut 6 bases from V and 1 base from J, with 19 bases between. CDR3 length: 16 residues. Germline loops: CDR1 SGHAT, CDR2 FQNNGV. The CDR3 loop reads CASRQLGQRLSYEQYF. The CDR3 coding sequence is TGTGCCAGCAGACAATTGGGACAACGCTTATCCTACGAGCAGTACTTC.